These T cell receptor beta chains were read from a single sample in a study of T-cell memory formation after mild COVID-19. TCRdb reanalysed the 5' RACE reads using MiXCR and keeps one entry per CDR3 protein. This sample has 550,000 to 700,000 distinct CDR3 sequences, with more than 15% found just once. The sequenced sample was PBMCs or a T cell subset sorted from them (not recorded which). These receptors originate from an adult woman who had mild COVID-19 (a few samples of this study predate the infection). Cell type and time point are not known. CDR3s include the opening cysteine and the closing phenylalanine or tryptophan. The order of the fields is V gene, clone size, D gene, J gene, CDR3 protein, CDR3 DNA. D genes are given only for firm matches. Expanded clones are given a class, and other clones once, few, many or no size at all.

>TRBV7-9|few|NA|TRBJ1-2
CASSVMEGSGLYGYTF
TGTGCCAGCAGTGTCATGGAGGGATCCGGACTCTATGGCTACACCTTC
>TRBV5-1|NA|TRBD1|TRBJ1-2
CASRDRVSVYGYTF
TGCGCCAGCAGGGACAGGGTTTCTGTCTATGGCTACACCTTC
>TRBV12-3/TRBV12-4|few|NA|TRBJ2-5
CASSWGTLQETQYF
TGTGCCAGCAGTTGGGGGACTCTGCAAGAGACCCAGTACTTC
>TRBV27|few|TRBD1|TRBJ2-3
CASSWGNRGRSTDTQYF
TGTGCCAGCAGTTGGGGAAACAGGGGGCGGAGCACAGATACGCAGTATTTT
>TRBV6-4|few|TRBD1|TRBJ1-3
CATLGGGYGNTIYF
TGTGCCACTCTGGGAGGGGGCTATGGAAACACCATATATTTT
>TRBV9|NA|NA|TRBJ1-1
CASSARDTYDQNTEAFF
TGTGCCAGCAGTGCCCGGGACACCTACGACCAGAACACTGAAGCTTTCTTT
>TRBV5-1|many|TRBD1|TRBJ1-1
CASSVGGTDEAFF
TGCGCCAGCAGCGTAGGCGGGACAGATGAAGCTTTCTTT
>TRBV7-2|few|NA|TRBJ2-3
CASSLASGVDTQYF
TGTGCCAGCAGTTTGGCCTCGGGGGTGGATACGCAGTATTTT
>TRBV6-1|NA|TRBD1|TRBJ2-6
CATRQGLSGANVLTF
TGTGCCACACGACAGGGATTAAGTGGGGCCAACGTCCTGACTTTC
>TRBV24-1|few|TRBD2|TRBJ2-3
CATSDYGRADTQYF
TGTGCCACCAGTGACTACGGGAGGGCAGATACGCAGTATTTT
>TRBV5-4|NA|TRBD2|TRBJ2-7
CATDNSGRGSYEQYF
TGTGCCACTGACAACAGCGGGAGAGGGTCCTACGAGCAGTACTTC
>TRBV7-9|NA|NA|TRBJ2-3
CASSPGVNTDTQYF
TGTGCCAGCAGCCCGGGTGTGAACACAGATACGCAGTATTTT
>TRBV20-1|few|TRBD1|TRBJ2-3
CSAMGQGFTDTQYF
TGCAGTGCTATGGGACAGGGGTTCACAGATACGCAGTATTTT
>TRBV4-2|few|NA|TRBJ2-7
CASSQDLASYEQYF
TGTGCCAGCAGCCAAGATCTCGCTTCCTACGAGCAGTACTTC
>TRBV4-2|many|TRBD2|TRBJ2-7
CASSQEDGGSGEQYF
TGTGCCAGCAGCCAAGAAGACGGGGGGTCCGGGGAGCAGTACTTC